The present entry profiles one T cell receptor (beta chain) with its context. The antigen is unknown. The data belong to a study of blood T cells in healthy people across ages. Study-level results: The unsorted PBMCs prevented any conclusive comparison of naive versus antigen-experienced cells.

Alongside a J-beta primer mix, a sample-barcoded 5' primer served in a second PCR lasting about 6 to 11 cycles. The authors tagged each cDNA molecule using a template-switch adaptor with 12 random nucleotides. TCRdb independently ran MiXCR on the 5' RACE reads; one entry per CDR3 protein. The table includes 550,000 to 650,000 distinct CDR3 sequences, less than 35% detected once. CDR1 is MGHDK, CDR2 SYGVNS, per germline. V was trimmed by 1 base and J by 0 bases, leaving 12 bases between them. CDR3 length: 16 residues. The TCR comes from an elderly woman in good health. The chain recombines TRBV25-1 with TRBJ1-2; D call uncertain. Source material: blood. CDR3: CASSEWQDLTNYGYTF. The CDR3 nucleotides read TGTGCCAGCAGTGAATGGCAGGATCTAACTAACTATGGCTACACCTTC.